The present T cell receptor (beta chain) was sequenced within a study of identical twins. Healthy Caucasians alone served as donors. This clonotype was found a few times. Its target is not known. The V gene end was trimmed by 4 bases and the J gene end by 1 base; junction bases not matched to a gene: 8. The CDR3 is 16 amino acids. Germline loops: CDR1 SGHKS, CDR2 YYEKEE (reference sequence). A universal primer binding site was introduced by template switching. The final cDNA contained unique molecular identifiers. A single record per CDR3 protein comes from TCRdb applying MiXCR to the 5' RACE reads. The sample lists 1.5 million to 2 million distinct CDR3 sequences, roughly a third occurring once. Study-wide points: Out-of-frame alpha sequences common to twins were enriched for low generation probability. The abundant beta clonotypes from cord blood had fewer insertions, and memory repertoires had none of this.

The gene calls are TRBV5-5 and TRBJ2-3; 8 bases are shared with TRBD1. The TCR originated in a newborn girl in good health. Sequencing was done on a sample of cord blood. The CDR3 reads CASSPRQGWGTDTQYF. The DNA of the CDR3 is TGTGCCAGCAGCCCCCGACAGGGGTGGGGCACAGATACGCAGTATTTT.